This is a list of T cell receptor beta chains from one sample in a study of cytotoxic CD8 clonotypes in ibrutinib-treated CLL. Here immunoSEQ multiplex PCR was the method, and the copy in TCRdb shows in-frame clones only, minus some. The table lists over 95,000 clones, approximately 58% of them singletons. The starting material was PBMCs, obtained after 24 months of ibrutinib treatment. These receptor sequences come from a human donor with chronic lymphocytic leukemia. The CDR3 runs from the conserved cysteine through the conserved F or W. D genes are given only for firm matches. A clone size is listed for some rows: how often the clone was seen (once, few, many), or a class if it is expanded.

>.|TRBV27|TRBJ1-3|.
CASSLYGPGGSGNTIYF
TGTGCCAGCAGTTTATATGGACCCGGGGGCAGTGGAAACACCATATATTTT
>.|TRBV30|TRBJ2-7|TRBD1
CAWRDRDRHPYEQYF
TGTGCCTGGAGGGACCGGGACAGGCATCCCTACGAGCAGTACTTC
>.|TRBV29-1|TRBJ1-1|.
CSVGILRREAFF
TGCAGCGTTGGGATCCTACGACGAGAAGCTTTCTTT
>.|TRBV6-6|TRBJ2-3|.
CASSYSRPNTDTQYF
TGTGCCAGCAGTTACTCGAGACCGAACACAGATACGCAGTATTTT
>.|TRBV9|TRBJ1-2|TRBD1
CASSPQPGTDVRGYTF
TGTGCCAGCAGCCCGCAGCCAGGGACAGACGTTCGTGGCTACACCTTC
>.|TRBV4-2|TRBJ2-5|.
CASSQDWGAANRRETQYF
TGTGCCAGCAGCCAAGATTGGGGGGCAGCCAATAGACGAGAGACCCAGTACTTC
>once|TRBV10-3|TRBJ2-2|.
CAISDLNTGELFF
TGTGCCATCAGCGACCTGAACACCGGGGAGCTGTTTTTT
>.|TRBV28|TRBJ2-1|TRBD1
CATIGDRGLYNEQFF
TGTGCCACCATTGGGGACAGGGGGCTTTACAATGAGCAGTTCTTC
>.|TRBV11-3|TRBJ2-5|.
CASSMYGQGGGETQYF
TGTGCCAGCAGCATGTATGGTCAGGGAGGAGGAGAGACCCAGTACTTC
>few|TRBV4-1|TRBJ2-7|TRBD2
CASSQEGSGGLFEEQYF
TGCGCCAGCAGCCAAGAGGGTAGCGGGGGGTTATTTGAGGAGCAGTACTTC
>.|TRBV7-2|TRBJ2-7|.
CASSLGTASEQYF
TGTGCCAGCAGCTTGGGGACTGCCTCCGAGCAGTACTTC
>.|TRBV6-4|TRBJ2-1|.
CASRVGVGNNEQFF
TGTGCCAGCCGGGTCGGGGTGGGGAACAATGAGCAGTTCTTC
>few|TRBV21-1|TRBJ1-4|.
CPTPSYHEKLFF
TGTCCGACACCCTCATACCATGAAAAACTGTTTTTT
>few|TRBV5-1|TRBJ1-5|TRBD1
CASSQGTGDQPQHF
TGCGCCAGCAGCCAGGGGACAGGGGATCAGCCCCAGCATTTT
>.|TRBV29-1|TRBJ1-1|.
CSVGWGLVNTEAFF
TGCAGCGTTGGTTGGGGACTCGTGAACACTGAAGCTTTCTTT
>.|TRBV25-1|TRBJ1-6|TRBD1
CASSDDRGVGSPLHF
TGTGCCAGCAGCGACGACAGGGGAGTAGGTTCACCCCTCCACTTT
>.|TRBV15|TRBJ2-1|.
CATSRDAGAVAYNEQFF
TGTGCCACCAGCAGGGATGCTGGGGCGGTGGCCTACAATGAGCAGTTCTTC
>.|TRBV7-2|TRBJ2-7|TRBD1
CASSPRQGIGEQYF
TGTGCCAGCAGCCCAAGACAGGGAATCGGCGAGCAGTACTTC
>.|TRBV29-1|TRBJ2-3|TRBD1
CSGLTGADTQYF
TGCAGCGGCCTGACAGGGGCAGATACGCAGTATTTT
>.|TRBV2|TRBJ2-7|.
CATTHGNYEQYF
TGTGCCACCACCCACGGAAACTACGAGCAGTACTTC
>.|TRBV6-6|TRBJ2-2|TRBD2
CASSRPGGGSAGELFF
TGTGCCAGCAGTCGACCCGGGGGGGGATCGGCCGGGGAGCTGTTTTTT
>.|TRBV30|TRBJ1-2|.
CAWIGKNYGYTF
TGTGCCTGGATCGGGAAAAACTATGGCTACACCTTC
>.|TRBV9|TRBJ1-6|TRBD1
CASSGGQYNSPLHF
TGTGCCAGCAGCGGGGGACAGTATAATTCACCCCTCCACTTT
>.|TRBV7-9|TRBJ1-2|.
CASRTDSPGYTF
TGTGCCAGCAGGACCGACAGTCCTGGCTACACCTTC
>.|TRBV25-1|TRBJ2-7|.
CASSDGGDYEQYF
TGTGCCAGCAGTGACGGCGGCGACTACGAGCAGTACTTC
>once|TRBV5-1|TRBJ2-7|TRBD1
CASSRGRTGNSYEQYF
TGCGCCAGCAGCCGAGGGAGGACAGGGAACTCCTACGAGCAGTACTTC
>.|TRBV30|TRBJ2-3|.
CAWAFTDTQYF
TGTGCCTGGGCGTTCACAGATACGCAGTATTTT
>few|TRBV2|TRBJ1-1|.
CASSASSGTGLRAFF
TGTGCCAGCAGTGCTAGCTCCGGGACGGGGTTAAGAGCTTTCTTT
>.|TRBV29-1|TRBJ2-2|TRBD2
CSARGTSGGAANTGELFF
TGCAGCGCCCGAGGGACTAGCGGGGGAGCTGCGAACACCGGGGAGCTGTTTTTT
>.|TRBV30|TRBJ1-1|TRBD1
CAWSRGGWNTEAFF
TGTGCCTGGAGTCGAGGGGGCTGGAATACTGAAGCTTTCTTT
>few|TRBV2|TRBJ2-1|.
CASKATWGYNEQFF
TGTGCCAGCAAGGCCACGTGGGGCTACAATGAGCAGTTCTTC
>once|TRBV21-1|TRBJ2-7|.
CASSKGQGNEQYF
TGTGCCAGCAGCAAAGGGCAGGGAAACGAGCAGTACTTC
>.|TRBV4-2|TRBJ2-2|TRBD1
CASSLEGTGAYTGELFF
TGTGCCAGCAGCTTAGAGGGGACAGGGGCTTACACCGGGGAGCTGTTTTTT
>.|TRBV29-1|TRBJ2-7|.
CSVATGDEQYF
TGCAGCGTTGCGACAGGTGACGAGCAGTACTTC
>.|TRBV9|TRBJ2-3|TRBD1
CASSARDSKLNTDTQYF
TGTGCCAGCAGCGCCCGGGACAGCAAACTGAACACAGATACGCAGTATTTT
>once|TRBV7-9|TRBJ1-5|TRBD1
CASSLGTGESNQPQHF
TGTGCCAGCAGCTTAGGGACAGGGGAGAGCAATCAGCCCCAGCATTTT
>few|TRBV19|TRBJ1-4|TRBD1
CASSRGQGNPLFF
TGTGCCAGTAGCAGGGGACAGGGGAATCCGCTGTTTTTT
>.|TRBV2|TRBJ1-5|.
CASREGGGGGNQPQHF
TGTGCCAGCAGGGAGGGCGGGGGCGGAGGCAATCAGCCCCAGCATTTT